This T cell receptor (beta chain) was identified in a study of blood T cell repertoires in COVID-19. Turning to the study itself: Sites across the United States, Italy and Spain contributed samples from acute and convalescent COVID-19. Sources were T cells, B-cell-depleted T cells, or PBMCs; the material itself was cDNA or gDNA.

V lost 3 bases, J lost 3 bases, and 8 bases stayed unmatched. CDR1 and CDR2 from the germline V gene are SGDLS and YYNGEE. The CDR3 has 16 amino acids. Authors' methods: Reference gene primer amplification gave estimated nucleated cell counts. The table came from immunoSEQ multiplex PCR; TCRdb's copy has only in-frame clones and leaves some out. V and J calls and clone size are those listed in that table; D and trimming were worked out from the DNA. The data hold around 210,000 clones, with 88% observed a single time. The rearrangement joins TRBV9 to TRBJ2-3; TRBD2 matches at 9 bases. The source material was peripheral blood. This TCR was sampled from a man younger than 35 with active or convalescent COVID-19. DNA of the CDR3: TGTGCCAGCAGCGCCCCCCGTCTAGCGGGAACAGATACGCAGTATTTT. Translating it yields CASSAPRLAGTDTQYF.